One TCR beta chain is described in this entry. The antigen remains unidentified. The data originate from a study of cytomegalovirus exposure and HLA in healthy donors. Study-wide results and caveats: A later analysis linked a missense DCLRE1C variant to TCR beta V- and J-gene trimming.

The V end was cut by 6 bases, the J end by 7 bases, with 13 bases between. The V gene's germline CDR1 is ENHRY and CDR2 SYGVKD. CDR3 length: 13 amino acids. With 60 Vbeta and 13 Jbeta primers, the PCR was carried out. The table came from immunoSEQ multiplex PCR; TCRdb's copy has only in-frame clones and leaves some out. This sample carries some 52,000 clones, with roughly an eighth going to the ten biggest clones. The specimen sequenced was PBMCs. The V call is TRBV10-3, the J call TRBJ1-5; no firm D call. The sequence was obtained from a woman aged 60-70 years in good health and CMV-seropositive. DNA of the CDR3: TGTGCCATCAGCGCGAACGTTCCGCAGCCCCAGCATTTT. This encodes CAISANVPQPQHF.